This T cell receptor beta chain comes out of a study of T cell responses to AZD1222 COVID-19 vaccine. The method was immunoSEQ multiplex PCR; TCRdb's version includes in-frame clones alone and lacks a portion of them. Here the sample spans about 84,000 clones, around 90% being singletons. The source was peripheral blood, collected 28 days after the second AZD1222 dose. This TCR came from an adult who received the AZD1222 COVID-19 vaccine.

CDR3 sequence (DNA): TGTGCCAGCAGTTTAACGGGGGTGACCCAGCATTTT. Translated, it gives CASSLTGVTQHF. This chain connects TRBV12-3 or TRBV12-4 to TRBJ1-5; the D gene is possibly TRBD1 (5 bases). This CDR3 has 12 residues. Deletions cut 2 bases from V and 11 bases from J, with 10 bases between.